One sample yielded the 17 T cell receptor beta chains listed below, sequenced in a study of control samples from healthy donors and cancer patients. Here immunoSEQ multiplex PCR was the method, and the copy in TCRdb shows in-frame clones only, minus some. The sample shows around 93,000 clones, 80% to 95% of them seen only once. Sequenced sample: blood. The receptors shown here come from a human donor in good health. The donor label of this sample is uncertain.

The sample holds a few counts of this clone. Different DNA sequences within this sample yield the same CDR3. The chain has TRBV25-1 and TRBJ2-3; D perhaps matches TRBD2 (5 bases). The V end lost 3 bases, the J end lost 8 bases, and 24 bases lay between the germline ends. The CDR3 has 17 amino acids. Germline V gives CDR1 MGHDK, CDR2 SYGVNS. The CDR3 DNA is TGTGCCAGCAGTGACGGACTTAGAAAAAGCCCTTGGAGTACGCAGTATTTT. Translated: CASSDGLRKSPWSTQYF.

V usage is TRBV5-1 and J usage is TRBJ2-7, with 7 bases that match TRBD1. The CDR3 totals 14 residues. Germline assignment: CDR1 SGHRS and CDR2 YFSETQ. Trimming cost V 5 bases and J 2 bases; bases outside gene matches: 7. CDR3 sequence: CASSSGTAPYEQYF. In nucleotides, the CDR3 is TGCGCCAGCAGTTCCGGGACAGCTCCCTACGAGCAGTACTTC. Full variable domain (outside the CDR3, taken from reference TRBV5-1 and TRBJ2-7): KAGVTQTPRYLIKTRGQQVTLSCSPISGHRSVSWYQQTPGQGLQFLFEYFSETQRNKGNFPGRFSGRQFSNSRSEMNVSTLELGDSALYLCASSSGTAPYEQYFGPGTRLTVT.

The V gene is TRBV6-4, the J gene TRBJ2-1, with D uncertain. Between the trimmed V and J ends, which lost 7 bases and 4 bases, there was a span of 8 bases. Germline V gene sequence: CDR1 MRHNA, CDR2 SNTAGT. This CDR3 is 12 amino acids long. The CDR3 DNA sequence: TGTGCCAGCATACACACGTACAATGAGCAGTTCTTC. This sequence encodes CASIHTYNEQFF.

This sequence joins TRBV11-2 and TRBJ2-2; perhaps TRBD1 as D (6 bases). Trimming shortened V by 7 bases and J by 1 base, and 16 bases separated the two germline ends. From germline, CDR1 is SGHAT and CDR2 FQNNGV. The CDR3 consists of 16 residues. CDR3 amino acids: CASTQIRGQNTGELFF. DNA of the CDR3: TGTGCCAGCACACAAATCCGGGGACAGAACACCGGGGAGCTGTTTTTT.

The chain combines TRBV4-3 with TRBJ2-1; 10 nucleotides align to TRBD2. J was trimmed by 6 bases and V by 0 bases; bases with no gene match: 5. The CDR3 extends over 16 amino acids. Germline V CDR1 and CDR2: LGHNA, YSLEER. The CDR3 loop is CASSQDWIAGGNEQFF. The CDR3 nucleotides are TGCGCCAGCAGCCAAGATTGGATAGCGGGGGGCAATGAGCAGTTCTTC.

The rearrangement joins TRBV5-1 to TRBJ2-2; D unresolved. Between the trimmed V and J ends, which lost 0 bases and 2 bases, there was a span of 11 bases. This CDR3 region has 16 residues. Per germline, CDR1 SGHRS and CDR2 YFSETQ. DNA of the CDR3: TGCGCCAGCAGCTTGGGGGCAGGTCCTAACACCGGGGAGCTGTTTTTT. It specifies CASSLGAGPNTGELFF.

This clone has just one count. CDR3 sequence: CASSSLSTGYGYTF. Written as DNA, the CDR3 is TGTGCCAGCAGTTCCCTAAGTACGGGTTATGGCTACACCTTC. The genes are TRBV27 and TRBJ1-2; D uncertain. CDR3 length: 14 residues. V was trimmed by 4 bases and J by 5 bases, leaving 14 bases between them. Germline lookup yields CDR1 MNHEY and CDR2 SMNVEV (reference sequence).

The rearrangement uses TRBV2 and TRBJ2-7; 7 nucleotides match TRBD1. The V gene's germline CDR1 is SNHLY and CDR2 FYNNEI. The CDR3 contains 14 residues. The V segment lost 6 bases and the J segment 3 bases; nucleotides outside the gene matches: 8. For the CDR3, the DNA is TGTGCCAGCAGGAGACAGGGAATGGGCTACGAGCAGTACTTC. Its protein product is CASRRQGMGYEQYF.

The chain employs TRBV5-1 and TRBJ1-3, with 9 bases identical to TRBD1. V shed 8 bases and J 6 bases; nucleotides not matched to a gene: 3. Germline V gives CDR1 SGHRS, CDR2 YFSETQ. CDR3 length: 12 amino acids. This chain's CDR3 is CASRDRANTIYF. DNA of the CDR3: TGCGCCAGTAGGGACAGGGCAAACACCATATATTTT.

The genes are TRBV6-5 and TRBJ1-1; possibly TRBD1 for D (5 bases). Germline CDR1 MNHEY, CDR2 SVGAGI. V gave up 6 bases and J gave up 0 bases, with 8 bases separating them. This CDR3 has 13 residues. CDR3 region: CASRQTVNTEAFF. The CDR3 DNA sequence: TGTGCCAGCAGACAGACAGTGAACACTGAAGCTTTCTTT.

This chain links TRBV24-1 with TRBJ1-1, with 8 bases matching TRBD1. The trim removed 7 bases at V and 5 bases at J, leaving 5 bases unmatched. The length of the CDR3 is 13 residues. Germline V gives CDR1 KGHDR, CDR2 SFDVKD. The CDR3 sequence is CATSGQGSTEAFF. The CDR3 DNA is TGTGCCACCAGCGGACAGGGTTCGACTGAAGCTTTCTTT.

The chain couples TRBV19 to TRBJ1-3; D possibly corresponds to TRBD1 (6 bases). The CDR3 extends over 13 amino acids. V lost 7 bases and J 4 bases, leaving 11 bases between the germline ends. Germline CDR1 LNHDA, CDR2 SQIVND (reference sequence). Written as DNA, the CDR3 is TGTGCCAGTAATCCGGGACAAGGAAACACCATATATTTT. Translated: CASNPGQGNTIYF.

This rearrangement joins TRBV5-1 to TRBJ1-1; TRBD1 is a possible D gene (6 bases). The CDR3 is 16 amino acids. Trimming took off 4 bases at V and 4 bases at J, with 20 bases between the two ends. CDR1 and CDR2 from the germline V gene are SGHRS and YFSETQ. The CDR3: CASSPYRDFRGTEAFF. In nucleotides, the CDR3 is TGCGCCAGCAGCCCTTACAGGGATTTTAGGGGCACTGAAGCTTTCTTT.

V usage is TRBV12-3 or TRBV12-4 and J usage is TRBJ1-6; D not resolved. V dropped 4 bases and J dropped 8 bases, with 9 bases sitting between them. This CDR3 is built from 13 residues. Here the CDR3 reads CASSYTADSPLHF. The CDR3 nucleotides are TGTGCCAGCAGTTATACAGCGGATTCACCCCTCCACTTT.

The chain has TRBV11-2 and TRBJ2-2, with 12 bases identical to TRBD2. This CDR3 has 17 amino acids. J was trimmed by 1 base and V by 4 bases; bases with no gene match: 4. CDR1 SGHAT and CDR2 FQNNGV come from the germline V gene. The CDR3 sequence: CASSSRGLAGNTGELFF. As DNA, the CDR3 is TGTGCCAGCAGCTCAAGGGGACTAGCGGGGAACACCGGGGAGCTGTTTTTT.

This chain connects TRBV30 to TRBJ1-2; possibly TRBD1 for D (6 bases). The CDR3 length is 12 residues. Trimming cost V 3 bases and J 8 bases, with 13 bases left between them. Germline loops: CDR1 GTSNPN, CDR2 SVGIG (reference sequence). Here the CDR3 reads CAWSPETGGYTF. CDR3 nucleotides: TGTGCCTGGAGCCCCGAGACAGGCGGCTACACCTTC.

The CDR3 sequence is CAISDQGGPAGEKLFF. The DNA of the CDR3 is TGTGCCATCAGTGACCAGGGAGGCCCCGCGGGGGAAAAACTGTTTTTT. V is TRBV10-3 and J is TRBJ1-4; tentatively, D is TRBD1 (5 bases). Germline CDR1 reads ENHRY; CDR2 reads SYGVKD. The CDR3 extends over 16 amino acids. V shed 3 bases and J shed 8 bases, with 19 bases lying between them.